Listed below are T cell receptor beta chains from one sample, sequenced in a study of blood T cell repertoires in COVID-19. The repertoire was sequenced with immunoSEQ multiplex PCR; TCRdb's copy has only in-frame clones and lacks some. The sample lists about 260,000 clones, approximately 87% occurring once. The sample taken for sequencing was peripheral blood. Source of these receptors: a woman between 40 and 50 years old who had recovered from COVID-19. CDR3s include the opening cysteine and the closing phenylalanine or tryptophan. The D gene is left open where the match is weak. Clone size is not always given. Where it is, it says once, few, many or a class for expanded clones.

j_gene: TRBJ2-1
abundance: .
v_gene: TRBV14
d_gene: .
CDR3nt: TGTGCCAGCAGCCCATACGAGGGTGAGCAGTTCTTC
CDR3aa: CASSPYEGEQFF

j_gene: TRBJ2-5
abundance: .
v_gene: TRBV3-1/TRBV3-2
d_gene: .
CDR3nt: TGTGCCAGCCTAGCTCAAGGTCAAGAGACCCAGTACTTC
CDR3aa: CASLAQGQETQYF

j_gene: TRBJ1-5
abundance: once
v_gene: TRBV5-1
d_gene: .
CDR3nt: TGCGCCAGCAGCTTGGACGGACTAAATAGCAATCAGCCCCAGCATTTT
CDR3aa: CASSLDGLNSNQPQHF

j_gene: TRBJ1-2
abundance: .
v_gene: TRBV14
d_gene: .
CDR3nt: TGTGCCAGCGGGGGGGGAAACTATGGCTACACCTTC
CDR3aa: CASGGGNYGYTF

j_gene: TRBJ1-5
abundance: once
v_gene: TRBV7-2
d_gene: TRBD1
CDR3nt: TGTGCCAGCAGCCTTCGGGCAGGGGGCGCGAGCAATCAGCCCCAGCATTTT
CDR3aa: CASSLRAGGASNQPQHF

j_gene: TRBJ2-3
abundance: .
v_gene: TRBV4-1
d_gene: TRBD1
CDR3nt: TGCGCCAGCAGCCGCCGACAGGGCCCAAGCACAGATACGCAGTATTTT
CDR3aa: CASSRRQGPSTDTQYF

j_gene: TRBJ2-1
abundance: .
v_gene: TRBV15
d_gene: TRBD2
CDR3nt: TGTGCCACCAGCAGAGATCGGACTAGCGGGCGAGACTACAATGAGCAGTTCTTC
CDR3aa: CATSRDRTSGRDYNEQFF

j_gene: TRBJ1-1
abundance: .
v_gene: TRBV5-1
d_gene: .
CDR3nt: TGCGCCAGCAGGGTAGGGGGAGTTAACACTGAAGCTTTCTTT
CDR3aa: CASRVGGVNTEAFF

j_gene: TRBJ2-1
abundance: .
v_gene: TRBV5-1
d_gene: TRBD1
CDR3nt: TGCGCCAGCAGCTCCCGCCCGGGACAGGGAGCCTACAATGAGCAGTTCTTC
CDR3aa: CASSSRPGQGAYNEQFF

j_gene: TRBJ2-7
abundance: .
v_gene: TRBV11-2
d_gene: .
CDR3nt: TGTGCCAGCAGCCCCCAGGACAGACTCTACGAGCAGTACTTC
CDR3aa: CASSPQDRLYEQYF

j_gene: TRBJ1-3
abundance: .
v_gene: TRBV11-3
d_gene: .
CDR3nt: TGTGCCAGCAGCTTAGATATCCCCCTGACAGGCTTCATCTCTGGAAACACCATATATTTT
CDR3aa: CASSLDIPLTGFISGNTIYF

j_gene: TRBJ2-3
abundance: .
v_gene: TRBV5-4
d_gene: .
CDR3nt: TGTGCCAGCAGCTCGGGGGGTCAGGGGCCCCGCACAGATACGCAGTATTTT
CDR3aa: CASSSGGQGPRTDTQYF

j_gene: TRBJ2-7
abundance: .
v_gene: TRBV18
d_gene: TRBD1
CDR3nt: TGTGCCAGCTCACCACAAGGGGGCTTCTCCTACGAGCAGTACTTC
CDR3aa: CASSPQGGFSYEQYF

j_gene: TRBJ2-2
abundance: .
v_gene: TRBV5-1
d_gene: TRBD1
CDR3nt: TGCGCCAGCAGCGGGGGGACAGGGTCCGGGGAGCTGTTTTTT
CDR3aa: CASSGGTGSGELFF

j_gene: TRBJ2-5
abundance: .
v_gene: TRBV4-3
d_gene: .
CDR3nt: TGCGCCAGCAGCCAAGATGAACTGTCCCAAGAGACCCAGTACTTC
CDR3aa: CASSQDELSQETQYF

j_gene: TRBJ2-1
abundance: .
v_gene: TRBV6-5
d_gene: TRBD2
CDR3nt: TGTGCCAGCAGCCGGACTAGAAGGAACAATGAGCAGTTCTTC
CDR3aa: CASSRTRRNNEQFF

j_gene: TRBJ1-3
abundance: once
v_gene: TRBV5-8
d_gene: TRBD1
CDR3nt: TGTGCCAGCAGCTTTCACAGGGGGAGCTCTGGAAACACCATATATTTT
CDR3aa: CASSFHRGSSGNTIYF

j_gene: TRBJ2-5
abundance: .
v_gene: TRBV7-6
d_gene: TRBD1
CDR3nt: TGTGCCAGCAGCTTAGAGGCGGGGACAGGGGGGCTCCAAGAGACCCAGTACTTC
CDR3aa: CASSLEAGTGGLQETQYF

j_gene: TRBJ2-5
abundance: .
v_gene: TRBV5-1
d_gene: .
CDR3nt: TGCGCCAGCAGCTTGGCCAGGGCCGCGGAGACCCAGTACTTC
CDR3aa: CASSLARAAETQYF